The 16 T cell receptor beta chains reported below all come from one sample, sequenced in a study of metastatic and nonmetastatic thyroid tumors (dated by TCRdb to about 2020). Before undergoing thyroid surgery, none of the patients had been given any kind of treatment. Library method: PCR. These reads were obtained on an Illumina HiSeq 4000. TCRdb applied fastp at Q25 and MiXCR to the public reads, then kept only in-frame beta chains. For this sample the table gives 25,000 to 30,000 clones, of which roughly 3.5% were detected only once. About 3.3% of the sample is held by the ten biggest clonotypes. The sequenced material came from blood. The source of these receptors is a male donor with papillary thyroid cancer or a benign thyroid nodule (not recorded which). Some clones in this sample may be carry-over from other donors' samples.

This clone was detected only a few times. Being one base from a much bigger clone, this may be a read error. The chain couples TRBV20-1 to TRBJ2-4; D remains ambiguous. Germline V lookup: CDR1 DFQATT, CDR2 SNEGSKA (reference sequence). The CDR3 loop spans 15 amino acids. This CDR3 reads CSATGRKDVKKIQYF. CDR3 coding DNA: TGCAGTGCCACTGGAAGAAAGGATGTCAAAAAAATTCAGTACTTC.

As concerns this clone: A junction boundary mismatches the germline segment, possibly from a read error. This chain joins TRBV6-2 or TRBV6-3 and TRBJ2-2; no clear D gene. The germline CDR1 and CDR2 sequences are MNHEY and SVGEGT. The CDR3 is 15 residues long. The CDR3 coding sequence is TGTGCCAGCATTTACGGGCTCAAGCCCATCGGCGAGCTGTTTTTT. Protein product: CASIYGLKPIGELFF.

By share, this clone counts as medium-sized. This chain links TRBV28 with TRBJ1-5; 7 bases align to TRBD1. The CDR3 covers 14 residues. With V trimmed by 5 bases and J by 6 bases, 7 bases remained unmatched. CDR1 MDHEN and CDR2 SYDVKM come from the germline V gene. CDR3 DNA sequence: TGTGCCAGCAGTAGTGGACAGGCCGGTCAGCCCCAGCATTTT. This sequence encodes CASSSGQAGQPQHF.

This clone is medium-sized. The chain carries TRBV28 and TRBJ1-2, with TRBD1 as a possible D gene (5 bases). V was shortened by 7 bases and J by 7 bases, with 16 bases between the two germline ends. Germline CDR1 and CDR2: MDHEN and SYDVKM. This CDR3 has 13 residues. The CDR3 DNA reads as TGTGCCAGCATTGGGGCAGGGAGGGGTGGCTACACCTTC. It is translated as CASIGAGRGGYTF.

Sample share makes this clone medium-sized (0.01 to 0.1%). As DNA, the CDR3 is TGTGCCAGCAGTTACGTGGACAATTCCTACGAGCAGTACTTC. Translated: CASSYVDNSYEQYF. The chain couples TRBV6-5 to TRBJ2-7; D is perhaps TRBD1 (5 bases). This CDR3 comprises 14 residues. V dropped 2 bases and J dropped 1 base, with 9 bases sitting between them. Germline V gives CDR1 MNHEY, CDR2 SVGAGI.

The chain combines TRBV28 with TRBJ2-5; D is perhaps TRBD1 (7 bases). Germline V gene lookup returns CDR1 MDHEN and CDR2 SYDVKM. CDR3 length: 14 residues. V lost 5 bases to trimming and J lost 5 bases, with 15 bases between them. The CDR3 loop reads CASSPKTGRETQYF. CDR3 sequence (DNA): TGTGCCAGCAGTCCGAAGACAGGGAGGGAGACCCAGTACTTC.

This clone is labeled medium-sized. The gene calls are TRBV6-1 and TRBJ1-6; 10 nucleotides agree with TRBD1. The CDR3 is 15 residues long. V shed 6 bases and J 5 bases; nucleotides not matched to a gene: 4. In germline, CDR1 is MNHNS, CDR2 SASEGT. The DNA of the CDR3 is TGTGCCAGCAGCTCAGGACAGGGGGATAATTCACCCCTCCACTTT. Protein product: CASSSGQGDNSPLHF.

By sample fraction, this clone is medium-sized. The J gene is TRBJ1-2, the V gene TRBV2; 10 bases line up with TRBD1. Trimming at V came to 10 bases and at J to 3 bases, leaving 5 bases not matched to a gene. Germline values: CDR1 SNHLY, CDR2 FYNNEI. The CDR3 consists of 13 residues. CDR3 loop: CATRDRGDYGYTF. CDR3 DNA sequence: TGTGCCACCCGGGACAGGGGTGACTATGGCTACACCTTC. Variable domain in full (rest from reference TRBV2 and TRBJ1-2): EPEVTQTPSHQVTQMGQEVILRCVPISNHLYFYWYRQILGQKVEFLVSFYNNEISEKSEIFDDQFSVERPDGSNFTLKIRSTKLEDSAMYFCATRDRGDYGYTFGSGTRLTVV.

This clone was observed at least ten times. A read error may be the cause here, since a much bigger clone is one base away. In the same sample, other DNA sequences code for this CDR3. This chain uses TRBV14 with TRBJ2-1; 7 positions agree with TRBD2. The germline gives CDR1 SGHDN, CDR2 FVKESK. CDR3 length equals 12 residues. The CDR3 is CASSPGGGEQFF. DNA of the CDR3: TGCGCCAGCAGCCCGGGAGGTGGTGAGCAGTTCTTC.

This clone ranks as medium-sized. The V call is TRBV6-5, the J call TRBJ1-2; no clear D gene. V shed 0 bases and J shed 4 bases, with 12 bases lying between them. This CDR3 contains 15 residues. The V gene's germline CDR1 is MNHEY and CDR2 SVGAGI. CDR3 sequence reads: CASSYSTKMGYGYTF. CDR3 nucleotide sequence: TGTGCCAGCAGTTACTCGACCAAGATGGGCTATGGCTACACCTTC.

This clone was detected only a few times. The chain is built from TRBV6-2 or TRBV6-3 and TRBJ2-2; D unclear. V was trimmed by 10 bases and J by 7 bases, leaving 19 bases between them. This CDR3 is 14 amino acids long. Germline lookup yields CDR1 MNHEY and CDR2 SVGEGT. The CDR3 DNA is TGTGCCATCCAAGGACGGGCCGATGGCGGGGAGCTGTTTTTT. Translated: CAIQGRADGGELFF.

The V and J genes are TRBV20-1 and TRBJ2-1; D remains ambiguous. CDR3 length equals 11 residues. Per germline, CDR1 DFQATT and CDR2 SNEGSKA (reference sequence). V lost 0 bases to trimming and J lost 9 bases, with 6 bases between them. The CDR3 is CSAREEGEQFF. The DNA for the CDR3 is TGCAGTGCTAGAGAGGAAGGTGAGCAGTTCTTC.

The chain links TRBV6-1 to TRBJ2-6; D unclear. Germline V gene sequence: CDR1 MNHNS, CDR2 SASEGT. The CDR3 runs 14 residues. V shed 5 bases and J shed 3 bases, with 8 bases lying between them. The CDR3 spells CASSQKGGANVLTF. Written as DNA, the CDR3 is TGTGCCAGCAGTCAAAAAGGTGGGGCCAACGTCCTGACTTTC.

This clone was detected ten times or more. The same CDR3 is also encoded by other DNA sequences in this sample. The rearrangement uses TRBV10-3 and TRBJ2-1; tentatively, D is TRBD1 (5 bases). The CDR3 length is 17 residues. Trimming took 3 bases from V and 0 from J, leaving 15 bases between them. Germline-derived CDR1 and CDR2 are ENHRY and SYGVKD. CDR3 DNA sequence: TGTGCCATCAGTGATCTGTCAACAGGTAGCTCCTACAATGAGCAGTTCTTC. Translation: CAISDLSTGSSYNEQFF.

This clone was found a few times. The chain couples TRBV20-1 to TRBJ2-2; D is ambiguous. The ends were cut back, 4 bases at V and 2 bases at J, with 8 bases in the middle. The CDR3 has 13 residues. Germline V gene lookup returns CDR1 DFQATT and CDR2 SNEGSKA (reference sequence). CDR3 in amino acids: CSAIGVNTGELFF. CDR3 DNA sequence: TGCAGTGCTATTGGAGTTAACACCGGGGAGCTGTTTTTT.

This clone was counted only a few times. The V and J genes are TRBV6-1 and TRBJ2-7, with D perhaps TRBD2 (6 bases). Trimming took 6 bases from V and 6 from J, leaving 18 bases between them. CDR3 length equals 14 residues. CDR1 and CDR2 from the germline V gene are MNHNS and SASEGT. Here the CDR3 reads CASRPGVSGGEQYF. CDR3 bases: TGTGCCAGCAGGCCCGGGGTCTCCGGGGGCGAGCAGTACTTC.